This T cell receptor beta chain was captured by sequencing in a study of T-cell reconstitution after alpha-beta-depleted transplantation in children. Whole-study findings and limits: By about two months after transplant, alpha-beta T cells reportedly arose from several hundred graft clones that had expanded. Surviving recipient cells, namely T cells and thymic progenitors, were the source of high day-60 TCRbeta diversity in some patients.

Construction of the TCRbeta library involved unique molecular identifiers. TCRdb passed the PCR reads through MiXCR, listing each CDR3 protein once. This sample carries 280,000 or so distinct CDR3 sequences, 11% of them seen once, and the ten largest clones take about a quarter. This clonotype was picked up many times. The antigen is unknown. The sample here was peripheral blood, taken 180 days after TCRalphabeta/CD19-depleted stem cell transplant. This TCR was recovered from a male patient between 2 and 10 years old who had a stem cell transplant for chronic granulomatous disease, so the T cells may come from the graft donor.

CDR3 bases: TGTGCCATCAGTGGAGACAGGAATGAAAAACTGTTTTTT. This translates into CAISGDRNEKLFF. The chain is built from TRBV10-3 and TRBJ1-4, with a possible D match to TRBD1 (6 bases). V gave up 4 bases and J gave up 5 bases, with 8 bases separating them. This CDR3 is built from 13 residues. Germline CDR1 and CDR2: ENHRY and SYGVKD.